What follows are 13 T cell receptor beta chains derived from one specimen sequenced in a study of T cell responses to AZD1222 COVID-19 vaccine. Some clones are missing from TCRdb's copy, which holds only in-frame ones; the method was immunoSEQ multiplex PCR. The sample lists 95,000 to 150,000 clones; roughly 90% were seen once. The sequences come from peripheral blood, collected 28 days after the second dose of the MenACWY control vaccine. These receptors were taken from an adult who received the MenACWY meningococcal vaccine as a control.

In DNA, the CDR3 is TGTGCCAGCAGCGAGGGGACAGGGGGAGAGCTGTTTTTT. The encoded protein is CASSEGTGGELFF. The chain carries TRBV9 and TRBJ2-2; 11 positions agree with TRBD1. Per the germline V gene, CDR1 is SGDLS and CDR2 is YYNGEE. V lost 3 bases and J lost 11; bases outside the gene matches: 3. The CDR3 runs 13 residues.

This clone was detected only once. This sequence joins TRBV10-1 and TRBJ1-1, with D maybe TRBD1 (6 bases). The CDR3 contains 16 residues. Trimming stripped 0 bases from V and 4 bases from J, with 15 bases between. Germline CDR1 reads WNHNN; CDR2 reads SYGVQD (reference sequence). CDR3 in DNA: TGCGCCAGCAGTGAGTCACGATTGGGGGCCGGCACTGAAGCTTTCTTT. It specifies CASSESRLGAGTEAFF.

The rearrangement joins TRBV5-5 to TRBJ1-5; no clear D gene. The germline gives CDR1 SGHKS, CDR2 YYEKEE (reference sequence). The CDR3 consists of 16 residues. V lost 0 bases and J lost 0, with 10 bases in between. CDR3: CASSLAYGPSNQPQHF. As DNA, the CDR3 is TGTGCCAGCAGCTTGGCCTACGGTCCTAGCAATCAGCCCCAGCATTTT.

Only a few counts were recorded for this clone. The rearrangement uses TRBV6-6 and TRBJ1-5; 9 bases fit TRBD1. Germline loops: CDR1 MNHNY, CDR2 SVGAGI (reference sequence). The CDR3 has 14 residues. Trimming cost V 5 bases and J 6 bases; bases outside gene matches: 5. The CDR3 reads CASSPGTGLQPQHF. The CDR3 DNA reads as TGTGCCAGCAGTCCCGGGACAGGGCTTCAGCCCCAGCATTTT.

This chain links TRBV4-1 with TRBJ1-6; TRBD1 is a possible D gene (6 bases). Germline V gene data show CDR1 as MGHRA and CDR2 as YSYEKL. Deletions cut 0 bases from V and 9 bases from J, with 18 bases between. CDR3 length: 17 residues. The CDR3: CASSQDRTGAFGSPLHF. The CDR3 region has the DNA TGCGCCAGCAGCCAAGATCGGACGGGGGCATTTGGTTCACCCCTCCACTTT.

V is TRBV6-2 or TRBV6-3 and J is TRBJ1-2; 9 bases are a match to TRBD1. The V and J ends lost 0 bases and 8 bases, in that order; junction bases with no gene match: 7. Germline V gene data show CDR1 as MNHEY and CDR2 as SVGEGT. This CDR3 contains 15 residues. CDR3 in amino acids: CASSYSGTGFDGYTF. CDR3 nucleotide sequence: TGTGCCAGCAGTTACTCCGGGACAGGGTTTGACGGCTACACCTTC.

This clone occurred a few times. The V and J genes are TRBV7-2 and TRBJ1-6, with D maybe TRBD1 (5 bases). The germline CDR1 and CDR2 sequences are SGHTA and FQGNSA. This CDR3 region has 14 residues. V lost 1 base and J 9 bases, leaving 10 bases between the germline ends. This CDR3 reads CASSLGGSGSPLHF. The CDR3 bases are TGTGCCAGCAGCTTAGGGGGGTCGGGTTCACCCCTCCACTTT.

The chain couples TRBV5-4 to TRBJ1-2, with 7 nucleotides matching TRBD1. V shed 2 bases, J shed 6 bases, and the junction held 10 bases outside the gene matches. The CDR3 spans 15 residues. Germline loops: CDR1 SGHNT, CDR2 YYREEE (reference sequence). Here the CDR3 DNA reads TGTGCCAGCAGCTTAGGTTCTGAGGGGGCGAATGGCTACACCTTC. As protein: CASSLGSEGANGYTF.

The genes are TRBV6-5 and TRBJ1-2, with 8 nucleotides matching TRBD1. The germline gives CDR1 MNHEY, CDR2 SVGAGI. The CDR3 totals 14 residues. Losses at the gene ends were 7 bases for V and 6 bases for J; bases not matched to a gene: 10. CDR3 loop: CASTQPGTGHGYTF. The CDR3 DNA follows: TGTGCCAGCACCCAACCCGGGACAGGTCATGGCTACACCTTC.

The rearrangement links TRBV5-1 to TRBJ2-5; D gene uncertain. Germline loops: CDR1 SGHRS, CDR2 YFSETQ. The CDR3 totals 14 residues. Trimming left V 3 bases short and J 0 bases short, with 9 bases between. Here the CDR3 reads CASSSQVYQETQYF. CDR3 nucleotide sequence: TGCGCCAGCAGCTCCCAGGTATACCAAGAGACCCAGTACTTC.

J is TRBJ1-6 and V is TRBV14; no reliable D call. The CDR3 contains 17 residues. The germline V and J ends were trimmed by 0 bases and 9 bases, with 18 bases remaining between them. CDR1 and CDR2 (germline): SGHDN, FVKESK. The CDR3 coding sequence is TGTGCCAGCAGCCAAGACCCGGCCCCCACTCGGCGTTCACCCCTCCACTTT. Its translation: CASSQDPAPTRRSPLHF. The variable domain in full, with the rest retrieved from reference TRBV14 and TRBJ1-6, is EAGVTQFPSHSVIEKGQTVTLRCDPISGHDNLYWYRRVMGKEIKFLLHFVKESKQDESGMPNNRFLAERTGGTYSTLKVQPAELEDSGVYFCASSQDPAPTRRSPLHFGNGTRLTVT.

The chain employs TRBV6-1 and TRBJ2-5; maybe TRBD1 (5 bases). V lost 3 bases and J 2 bases, leaving 7 bases between the germline ends. The CDR3 loop spans 13 amino acids. Per germline, CDR1 MNHNS and CDR2 SASEGT. The DNA of the CDR3 is TGTGCCAGCAGTGACAGGGCTCAAGAGACCCAGTACTTC. It codes for CASSDRAQETQYF.

The chain employs TRBV6-2 or TRBV6-3 and TRBJ1-5; D is ambiguous. CDR3 size: 14 residues. Trimming left V 0 bases short and J 4 bases short, with 7 bases between. Germline CDR1 is MNHEY and CDR2 is SVGEGT. The CDR3 here is CASSYSGWNQPQHF. In DNA, the CDR3 is TGTGCCAGCAGTTACTCGGGGTGGAATCAGCCCCAGCATTTT.